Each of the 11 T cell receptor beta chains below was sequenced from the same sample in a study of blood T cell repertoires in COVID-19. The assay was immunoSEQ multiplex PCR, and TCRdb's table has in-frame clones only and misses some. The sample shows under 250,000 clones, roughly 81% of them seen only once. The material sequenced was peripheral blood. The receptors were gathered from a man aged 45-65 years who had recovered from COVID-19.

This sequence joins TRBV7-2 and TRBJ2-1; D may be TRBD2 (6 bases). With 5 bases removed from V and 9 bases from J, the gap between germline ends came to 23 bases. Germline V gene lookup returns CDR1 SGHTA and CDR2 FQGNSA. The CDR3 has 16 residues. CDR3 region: CASSPSNGAGGSEQFF. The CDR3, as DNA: TGTGCCAGCAGCCCTTCTAACGGAGCCGGGGGTAGTGAGCAGTTCTTC.

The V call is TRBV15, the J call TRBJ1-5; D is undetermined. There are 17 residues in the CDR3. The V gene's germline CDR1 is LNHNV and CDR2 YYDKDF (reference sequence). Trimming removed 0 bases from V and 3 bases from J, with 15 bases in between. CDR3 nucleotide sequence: TGTGCCACCAGCAGAGATCGGCCGGGAAAGAACAATCAGCCCCAGCATTTT. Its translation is CATSRDRPGKNNQPQHF.

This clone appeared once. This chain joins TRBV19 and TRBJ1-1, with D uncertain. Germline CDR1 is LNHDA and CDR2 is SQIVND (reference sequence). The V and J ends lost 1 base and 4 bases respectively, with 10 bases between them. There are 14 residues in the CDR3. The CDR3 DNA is TGTGCCAGTAGTATAGGAGGGCTGGGCACTGAAGCTTTCTTT. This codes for CASSIGGLGTEAFF.

DNA of the CDR3: TGTGCCAGCAGTCGACAGGGGGCAGCCAAAAACATTCAGTACTTC. Its translation is CASSRQGAAKNIQYF. This chain joins TRBV6-5 and TRBJ2-4, with 10 positions matching TRBD1. This CDR3 has 15 residues. The ends lost 5 bases at V and 0 bases at J; junction bases unmatched: 1. Germline loops: CDR1 MNHEY, CDR2 SVGAGI.

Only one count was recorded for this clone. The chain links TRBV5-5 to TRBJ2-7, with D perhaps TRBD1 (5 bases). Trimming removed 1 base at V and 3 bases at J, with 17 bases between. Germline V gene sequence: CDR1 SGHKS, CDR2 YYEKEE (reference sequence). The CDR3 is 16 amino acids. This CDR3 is CASSLMWGASVYEQYF. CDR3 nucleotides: TGTGCCAGCAGCTTGATGTGGGGCGCCTCTGTCTACGAGCAGTACTTC.

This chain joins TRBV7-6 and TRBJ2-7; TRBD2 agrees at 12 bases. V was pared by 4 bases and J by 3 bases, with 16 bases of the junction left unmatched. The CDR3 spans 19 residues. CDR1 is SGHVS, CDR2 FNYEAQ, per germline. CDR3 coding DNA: TGTGCCAGCAGCTATAGCCCGACTAGCGGGAGCAGTATAGACTACGAGCAGTACTTC. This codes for CASSYSPTSGSSIDYEQYF.

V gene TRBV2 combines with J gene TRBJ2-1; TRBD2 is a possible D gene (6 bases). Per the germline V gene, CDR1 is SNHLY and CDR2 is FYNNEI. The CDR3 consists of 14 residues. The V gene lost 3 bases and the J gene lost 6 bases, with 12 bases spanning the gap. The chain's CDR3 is CASSDELASNEQFF. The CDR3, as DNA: TGTGCCAGCAGTGATGAACTAGCTTCCAATGAGCAGTTCTTC. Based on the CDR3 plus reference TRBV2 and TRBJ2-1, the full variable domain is EPEVTQTPSHQVTQMGQEVILRCVPISNHLYFYWYRQILGQKVEFLVSFYNNEISEKSEIFDDQFSVERPDGSNFTLKIRSTKLEDSAMYFCASSDELASNEQFFGPGTRLTVL.

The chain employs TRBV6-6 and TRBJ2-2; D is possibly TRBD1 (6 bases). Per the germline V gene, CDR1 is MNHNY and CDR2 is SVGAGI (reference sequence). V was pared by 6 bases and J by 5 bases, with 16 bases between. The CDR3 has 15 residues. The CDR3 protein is CASRGAGIFTGELFF. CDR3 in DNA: TGTGCCAGCAGGGGGGCAGGGATTTTTACCGGGGAGCTGTTTTTT.

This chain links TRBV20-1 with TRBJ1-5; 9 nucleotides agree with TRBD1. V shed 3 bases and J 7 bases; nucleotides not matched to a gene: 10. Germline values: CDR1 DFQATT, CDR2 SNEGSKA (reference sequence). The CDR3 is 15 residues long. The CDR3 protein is CSASGDRDGSQPQHF. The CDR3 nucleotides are TGCAGTGCTAGTGGGGACAGGGACGGTTCCCAGCCCCAGCATTTT.

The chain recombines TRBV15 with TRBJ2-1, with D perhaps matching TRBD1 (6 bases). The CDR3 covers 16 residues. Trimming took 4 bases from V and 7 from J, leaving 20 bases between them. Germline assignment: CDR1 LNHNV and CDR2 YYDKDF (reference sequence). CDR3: CATSKDLVGAVNEQFF. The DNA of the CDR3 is TGTGCCACCAGCAAGGACCTAGTGGGGGCCGTGAATGAGCAGTTCTTC.

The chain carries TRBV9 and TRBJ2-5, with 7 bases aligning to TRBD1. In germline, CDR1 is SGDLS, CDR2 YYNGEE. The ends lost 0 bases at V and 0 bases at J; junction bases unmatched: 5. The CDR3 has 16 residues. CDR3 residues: CASSVGDRDHQETQYF. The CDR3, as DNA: TGTGCCAGCAGCGTAGGCGACAGGGACCACCAAGAGACCCAGTACTTC.